A selection of T cell receptor beta chains follows, all from one sample in a study of blood T cell repertoires in COVID-19. The protocol was immunoSEQ multiplex PCR, while the TCRdb copy is restricted to in-frame clones and leaves out a portion. Of around 100,000 clones in the sample, roughly 69% were seen once. The material sequenced was peripheral blood. Receptors were obtained from an elderly man with acute or convalescent COVID-19. Both conserved end residues are part of each CDR3. A D gene is named only where the DNA matches it firmly. Only some rows state a clone size, as once, few, many or a class for expanded clones.

v_gene	j_gene	abundance	d_gene	CDR3nt	CDR3aa
TRBV9	TRBJ2-1	-	TRBD2	TGTGCCAGCAGCGTGGGGACTAGCGGCAATGAGCAGTTCTTC	CASSVGTSGNEQFF
TRBV27	TRBJ2-3	-	-	TGTGCCAGCCGAAGGACCGGGAAGACAGATACGCAGTATTTT	CASRRTGKTDTQYF
TRBV27	TRBJ2-4	-	-	TGTGCCAGCAGTCCCCTCACAGGGATCTACGCCAAAAACATTCAGTACTTC	CASSPLTGIYAKNIQYF
TRBV21-1	TRBJ2-3	few	-	TGTGCCAGCAGCAAAGGCAAAGGACTAGCGGGAGATCTGACAGATACGCAGTATTTT	CASSKGKGLAGDLTDTQYF
TRBV7-9	TRBJ1-4	-	-	TGTGCCAGCAGCTCGCGGGCCCAACGAAATGAAAAACTGTTTTTT	CASSSRAQRNEKLFF
TRBV12-5	TRBJ1-1	-	TRBD1	TGTGCTAGTGGTCCGTCAGGGGGGAACACTGAAGCTTTCTTT	CASGPSGGNTEAFF
TRBV25-1	TRBJ2-3	few	TRBD2	TGTGCCAGCAGTCGGGCTAGCGGGAGACGAACAGATACGCAGTATTTT	CASSRASGRRTDTQYF
TRBV12-3/TRBV12-4	TRBJ2-3	-	-	TGTGCCAGCAGTCCCTACCGAGATACGCAGTATTTT	CASSPYRDTQYF
TRBV2	TRBJ1-1	once	-	TGTGCCAGCGCTGAGGAAACGAACACTGAAGCTTTCTTT	CASAEETNTEAFF
TRBV25-1	TRBJ1-4	-	TRBD1	TGTGCCAGCAGTCTCCACAGGGGGGAAAATGAAAAACTGTTTTTT	CASSLHRGENEKLFF
TRBV6-2/TRBV6-3	TRBJ2-4	-	TRBD1	TGTGCCAGCAGTTACACCAACAGGGGTGCCAAAAACATTCAGTACTTC	CASSYTNRGAKNIQYF
TRBV18	TRBJ2-5	-	TRBD2	TGTGCCAGCTCATCCGCGGGGGGGGCCCAAGAGACCCAGTACTTC	CASSSAGGAQETQYF
TRBV29-1	TRBJ2-3	-	TRBD2	TGCAGCGTGGTTAGCGGGAGCGCCAGACCCGATTTGGATACGCAGTATTTT	CSVVSGSARPDLDTQYF
TRBV12-3/TRBV12-4	TRBJ1-6	-	TRBD1	TGTGCCAGCAGAAGCGGACAGGGCTCACCCCTCCACTTT	CASRSGQGSPLHF
TRBV27	TRBJ1-1	-	-	TGTGCCAGCAGTTTATTTCTAGGCACTGAAGCTTTCTTT	CASSLFLGTEAFF
TRBV28	TRBJ2-7	-	-	TGTGCCAGCAGTCCAAGCCCGGGTATGGGCTACGAGCAGTACTTC	CASSPSPGMGYEQYF
TRBV19	TRBJ2-2	many	TRBD1	TGTGCCAGTAGTATAGTTGGACAGGGAATATATAGGGACACCGGGGAGCTGTTTTTT	CASSIVGQGIYRDTGELFF
TRBV5-6	TRBJ1-3	once	TRBD1	TGTGCCAGCAGCCCGGGACAGGGGCGGACTGGAAACACCATATATTTT	CASSPGQGRTGNTIYF
TRBV7-2	TRBJ1-2	once	-	TGTGCCAGCAGCTTAGGAGGAGCCGAGCGAGGCTACACCTTC	CASSLGGAERGYTF
TRBV6-1	TRBJ1-4	-	-	TGTGCCAGCAGTTCCCAGGGGATAGGTGAAAAACTGTTTTTT	CASSSQGIGEKLFF
TRBV7-6	TRBJ1-2	-	-	TGTGCCAGCAGCTTAGGGCACGGGGTTAACTATGGCTACACCTTC	CASSLGHGVNYGYTF
TRBV9	TRBJ1-4	-	-	TGTGCCAGCAGCGTAGATCCTCGAGGGGAAAAACTGTTTTTT	CASSVDPRGEKLFF
TRBV11-1	TRBJ2-2	-	-	TGTGCCAGCAGCTTCTTTCGGGAGCAAAACACCGGGGAGCTGTTTTTT	CASSFFREQNTGELFF
TRBV4-2	TRBJ1-6	-	-	TGTGCCAGCAGCCAAGATGTATACAGTTCACCCCTCCACTTT	CASSQDVYSSPLHF
TRBV7-2	TRBJ1-1	-	TRBD1	TGTGCCAGCAGCTCTCGACAGGGTGCGGGCGGGACTGAAGCTTTCTTT	CASSSRQGAGGTEAFF
TRBV6-6	TRBJ1-5	-	TRBD1	TGTGCCAGCAGGGGGACGGACAGGGGGCCTAATCAGCCCCAGCATTTT	CASRGTDRGPNQPQHF
TRBV12-3/TRBV12-4	TRBJ1-3	few	-	TGTGCCAGCAGTTTTGAGATAAACACCATATATTTT	CASSFEINTIYF
TRBV5-4	TRBJ1-2	-	TRBD1	TGTGCCAGCAGCTTGGACGGACAGGCCTATGGCTACACCTTC	CASSLDGQAYGYTF
TRBV19	TRBJ1-5	-	TRBD1	TGTGCCAGTAGTTCAGGGGGCAGGGGCAATCAGCCCCAGCATTTT	CASSSGGRGNQPQHF
TRBV24-1	TRBJ2-2	-	-	TGTGCCACCAGTGATTCCGCGATCGGGGAGCTGTTTTTT	CATSDSAIGELFF
TRBV12-3/TRBV12-4	TRBJ1-5	-	TRBD1	TGTGCCAGCAGTTTAAGGGGGCAGCAGCCCCAGCATTTT	CASSLRGQQPQHF
TRBV10-3	TRBJ2-1	-	-	TGTGCCACCGCCCTCAGGGTGGAGAATGAGCAGTTCTTC	CATALRVENEQFF
TRBV7-2	TRBJ2-5	-	-	TGTGCCAGCAGCTTAGCGGCAGGTTCAGAGACCCAGTACTTC	CASSLAAGSETQYF
TRBV7-2	TRBJ2-2	-	TRBD2	TGTGCCAGCAGCGAAACGGGAGGTTACGGGGAGCTGTTTTTT	CASSETGGYGELFF
TRBV18	TRBJ1-1	-	TRBD1	TGTGCCAGCTCGGCTGGGACAGGGGCCACTGAAGCTTTCTTT	CASSAGTGATEAFF
TRBV2	TRBJ2-7	few	TRBD2	TGTGCCAGCATGGTGGGACTAGCGGGATCCTGGTACTTC	CASMVGLAGSWYF
TRBV3-1/TRBV3-2	TRBJ2-5	-	TRBD2	TGTGCCAGCAGCCACACTAGCGGGAGTTTTTCGGAGACCCAGTACTTC	CASSHTSGSFSETQYF
TRBV18	TRBJ2-7	-	TRBD1	TGTGCCAGCTCACTCCGGGACAGGGTCTACGAGCAGTACTTC	CASSLRDRVYEQYF
TRBV7-2	TRBJ2-7	few	-	TGTGCCAGCAGCTTACAGGACACTTCTTTCTGGGAGCAGTACTTC	CASSLQDTSFWEQYF
TRBV12-3/TRBV12-4	TRBJ1-4	-	-	TGTGCCAGCAGCCCTTCAACTAATGAAAAACTGTTTTTT	CASSPSTNEKLFF
TRBV11-2	TRBJ2-5	-	TRBD2	TGTGCCAGCAGCTCGGGACTACAACAAGAGACCCAGTACTTC	CASSSGLQQETQYF
TRBV20-1	TRBJ2-7	few	TRBD2	TGCAGTGCTAGTAAGCGGGGACTAGGCTCCTACGAGCAGTACTTC	CSASKRGLGSYEQYF
TRBV3-1/TRBV3-2	TRBJ2-7	few	TRBD2	TGTGCCAGCAGCCAGGGACTAGCGGGAGACGGGCAGTACTTC	CASSQGLAGDGQYF
TRBV11-3	TRBJ2-1	-	-	TGTGCCAGCAGCTTAGGGTGGACTAAAACGCACAATGAGCAGTTCTTC	CASSLGWTKTHNEQFF
TRBV5-4	TRBJ2-7	many	-	TGTGCCAGCAGCTTGGAGGCCGGGATCGGGGACGAGCAGTACTTC	CASSLEAGIGDEQYF
TRBV28	TRBJ2-1	once	TRBD2	TGTGCCACCCTCTGGAGCGGGAGGGCCTACAATGAGCAGTTCTTC	CATLWSGRAYNEQFF
TRBV2	TRBJ1-1	few	TRBD1	TGTGCCAGCATGAGGGGACAGGGCTGGGGTGAAGCTTTCTTT	CASMRGQGWGEAFF
TRBV19	TRBJ1-1	-	-	TGTGCCAGTAGTATACGACAGACGAACACTGAAGCTTTCTTT	CASSIRQTNTEAFF
TRBV3-1/TRBV3-2	TRBJ2-3	-	-	TGTGCCAGCAGGAGCTCTGTTGGGGCTAGCACAGATACGCAGTATTTT	CASRSSVGASTDTQYF
TRBV14	TRBJ2-7	-	TRBD1	TGTGCCAGCAGCGGGACAGGGATCCTCGAGCAGTACTTC	CASSGTGILEQYF
TRBV6-2/TRBV6-3	TRBJ1-2	few	-	TGTGCCAGCAACCCATCAGCTAACTATGGCTACACCTTC	CASNPSANYGYTF
TRBV6-5	TRBJ1-1	-	TRBD1	TGTGCCAGCACCCTGGGACAGAAAAGTACTGAAGCTTTCTTT	CASTLGQKSTEAFF
TRBV24-1	TRBJ2-1	-	TRBD2	TGTGCCACCAGTGATCCGACTAGCGGGAGGGGAAATGAGCAGTTCTTC	CATSDPTSGRGNEQFF
TRBV7-2	TRBJ2-1	-	TRBD1	TGTGCCAGCAGCTTAAGACAGGGAATTGAGCAGTTCTTC	CASSLRQGIEQFF
TRBV5-1	TRBJ1-6	-	-	TGCGCCAGCAGGACAGGCGCCGCCAATTCACCCCTCCACTTT	CASRTGAANSPLHF
TRBV19	TRBJ2-7	-	-	TGTGCCAGTAGTATAGGTCCGGGCTACGAGCAGTACTTC	CASSIGPGYEQYF
TRBV6-5	TRBJ2-7	-	TRBD1	TGTGCCAGCAGTTACTCTGGGACAGGGGGCTACGAGCAGTACTTC	CASSYSGTGGYEQYF
TRBV5-5	TRBJ2-2	many	TRBD2	TGTGCCAGCAGCTCCCGTTTAGCGGGAGGGAGGGAGCTGTTTTTT	CASSSRLAGGRELFF
TRBV3-1/TRBV3-2	TRBJ2-5	-	TRBD1	TGTGCCAGCAGCCAAGGTGAGACAGGGATCCGTGAGACCCAGTACTTC	CASSQGETGIRETQYF
TRBV7-8	TRBJ1-4	once	TRBD1	TGTGCCAGCAGCCCCCGACAGGGCGCGGGGGGTAATGAAAAACTGTTTTTT	CASSPRQGAGGNEKLFF